This T cell receptor beta chain originates from a study of cytomegalovirus exposure and HLA in healthy donors (dated by TCRdb to the late 2010s). Concerning the study at large: In an earlier analysis of several hundred of the donors, approximately 300 Gb of sequence data and 90 million to 130 million unique TCR beta sequences from about 190 million T cells were reported. About 330 gigabases of sequencing data and 91 million or so unique TCR sequences made up an early release that covered approximately 700 HLA-typed donors. Of the 300 to 450 genotyped donors, 65% to 90% were placed in the genetic ancestry cluster associated with self-reported Caucasian donors. The study aimed to test whether cataloging public T cell receptors could reveal signatures of past pathogen exposure. Using immunosequencing, the study profiled T cell repertoires from 550 to 750 subjects and related those repertoires to cytomegalovirus serostatus. A separate validation cohort of roughly 130 different subjects was used in addition to the roughly 640-subject first cohort. To predict cytomegalovirus infection status, the study combined high-throughput TCR immunosequencing, statistical association of individual TCRs with disease status, and machine learning. To study patterns of TCR occurrence, a later analysis re-analyzed previously published TCR beta repertoires from more than 550 donors and added high-resolution HLA genotyping. Rather than drawing on any new phenotypic data, the later analysis identified candidate immune exposures from TCR beta sequences and the way those sequences occurred across donors. An earlier analysis of 500 to 750 of the donors applied high-throughput TCR beta sequencing to assess whether each TCR beta V gene segment acted as functional or pseudogenic. Alongside the repertoire data, information on donor age, sex, ethnicity and CMV serostatus was compiled. In a later genetic analysis, genome-wide SNP genotypes for about three fifths of the roughly 670 donors were used, and that subset was treated as a discovery cohort. All discovery cohort repertoires had been generated using a single sequencing platform. HLA typing covered class I and class II loci at four-digit resolution. The number of donors typed differed by locus, with 629-630 for A, B, C, DRB1 and DQB1, over 500 for DQA1, over 600 for DPA1, and some 470 for DPB1. Because of strong linkage in the cohort, four or five DR-DQ haplotypes were treated as single units for association and clustering. Across about 380 genotyped donors of the cohort, an average of approximately 240,000 unique TCR beta nucleotide sequences per donor were sequenced, and roughly a sixth of those sequences were non-productive. Broader findings and caveats from the paper: The presence/absence analyses assumed that sequencing depth was roughly uniform across donors, and that assumption may not be true. In a later analysis, HLA-associated TCR beta chains were found to be more clonally expanded and to have lower generation probabilities than equally common non-associated chains. A cluster of highly shared sequence variants was judged likely to represent a technical artifact of the sequencing pipeline. A further reported finding was that TCR beta sequences accurately predicted the HLA-A and HLA-B alleles for most subjects in the first cohort. In vitro tests confirmed that a few of the cytomegalovirus-associated TCR beta chains recognize cytomegalovirus antigens. The study listed around 160 TCR beta chains as associated with cytomegalovirus. In an earlier analysis of 450 to 750 of the donors, most TCR beta V segments appeared in productive rearrangements about 87% or about 30% of the time, broadly matching IMGT annotations. When HLA alleles, especially DR and DQ, strongly co-occurred, attributing TCR associations to individual alleles was difficult. Because counts were too low, roughly 18 rarely observed V segments, including chromosome 9 orphons, were left out of the earlier analysis of some 600 of the donors. In a later analysis, 16,951 TCR beta sequences were associated with specific HLA alleles at a false discovery rate of 0.05. A later analysis found that most CMV-associated TCR beta chains appeared HLA-restricted, with HLA associations seemingly driven largely by CMV exposure. Some IMGT-functional V segments, including TRBV6-2 and TRBV6-3, could not be told apart with the 87-base-pair reads, so those segments were excluded. The authors suggested that the approach could potentially be generalized to other disease states and immunological phenotypes. Only TCR beta chains were sequenced in this cohort, and the absence of alpha or paired-chain data limited detectable features. In a later genetic analysis, a missense DCLRE1C variant was associated with V-gene and J-gene trimming of TCR beta chains, and the association was replicated in an independent cohort. Most TCR sequences were seen in very few donors, while some public TCRs were found in many individuals. Linkage disequilibrium might explain the correlated functional status among segregating V segments, but an unknown experimental factor could not be ruled out. A later genetic analysis reported fewer N-insertions in productive TCRs among donors in an Asian-associated ancestry cluster than the roughly 700-donor mean. A later analysis found that TCR association rates varied across HLA loci, with DRB1 alleles showing the most associated TCRs and HLA-C alleles the fewest. According to a later analysis, parvovirus B19, influenza, CMV and Epstein-Barr virus appeared linked to several top co-occurrence clusters. HLA typing was unavailable for some donors at each locus, so association tests used only the typed subset. Immune exposure information for the cohort was limited to CMV serostatus. In both the original and validation cohorts, the classifier was reported to diagnose cytomegalovirus status with high specificity and sensitivity.

Remarks on this clone: The antigen it recognizes is unknown. No base quality information exists; no much larger clone differs at one position.

The CDR3 runs 16 residues from the cysteine to the phenylalanine. Only the CDR3 DNA is retained, 48 bases long and in frame from the first base. Looking up the germline V gene yields CDR1 SGHDN and CDR2 FVKESK. The junction shows trimming of 1 base on V and 1 base on J, plus 13 bases between the germline ends. The cohort comprised some 680 healthy bone marrow donors. At the time of sampling, every cohort member was nominally healthy, though immune exposures that went unrecorded were likely present. The donor tested CMV seronegative and was one of the 352 seronegative cohort members. Each donor provided a peripheral blood sample, and peripheral blood mononuclear cells were used for TCR beta sequencing. The Qiagen DNeasy Blood Extraction Kit was used to extract genomic DNA from the blood cell samples. The protocol used for the library was the immunoSEQ multiplex PCR assay. The multiplex PCR relied on a mix of 60 forward primers for TCR Vbeta segments and 13 reverse primers for TCR Jbeta segments. The CDR3 region of rearranged TCR beta genes was amplified from genomic DNA with a multiplex PCR assay. Amplified TCR beta libraries were sequenced as 87-base-pair reads on the Illumina HiSeq System. The authors' pipeline ran thus. Across the 500 to 750 repertoires, a later analysis counted some 80 million unique TCR beta chains, around 10 million of which were shared by at least two donors. To remove PCR and sequencing errors, raw reads were error-corrected and collapsed into unique sequences using a nearest-neighbor algorithm that merged closely related sequences. CDR3 sequences were aligned to IMGT reference sequences to assign V, D and J gene segments. Each retained sequence needed at least a six-nucleotide match to both a V gene segment and a J gene segment. A rearrangement was called productive if the CDR3 had no stop codons and remained in frame with V and J, and every other rearrangement was called non-productive. Following IMGT convention, CDR3 was defined as the stretch from the second conserved V-encoded cysteine to the conserved J-encoded phenylalanine. In an earlier analysis of 550 to 650 of the donors, sequences lacking an unambiguous match to a single V gene segment were excluded. An earlier analysis of approximately 590 of the donors classified V segments as functional when productive rearrangements were above 56.7% and as segregating when the standard deviation between donors was above 5%. To diagnose cytomegalovirus status from the catalog of TCR beta chain sequences, a statistical classification framework was built. In a later analysis, V and J genes were assigned by comparing TCR nucleotide sequences against IMGT/GENE-DB human TR gene sequences. The TCRdist pipeline was used in a later analysis to assign CDR3 sequences and most-parsimonious VDJ recombination scenarios. In a later analysis, each TCR beta chain was defined by its CDR3 amino acid sequence together with its V-gene family, and reads without a unique V-gene family were excluded. In a later analysis, nearly 600 highly shared, low-generation-probability nucleotide sequences were removed to address suspected cross-contamination and a sequencing artifact. In a later analysis, a clonal expansion index for each public chain was calculated from normalized within-repertoire ranks of inferred template counts. In a later analysis, generation probabilities were computed with a VDJ recombination model fitted to out-of-frame rearrangements, and the resulting probabilities were checked against IGoR. In a later analysis, TCR-TCR, TCR-HLA and TCR-CMV co-occurrence was scored with hypergeometric tests, and a repertoire-size bias correction was applied to TCR pairs. A later analysis estimated false discovery rates by permuting HLA or CMV assignments 20 times. In a later analysis, co-occurring TCRs were grouped using DBSCAN, and TCRdist sequence similarity was added for clustering within HLA-allele-positive subsets. Repertoires with fewer than 30,000 or more than 120,000 public chains were left out of co-occurrence clustering, as were five repertoires with anomalous nucleotide sharing. As stored in TCRdb, this immuneACCESS dataset retains in-frame rearrangements with V and J assigned. A fraction of the clones does not appear; measured against another copy, unresolved V genes explain less than half of the discrepancy, and the remainder lacks a known reason. V and J calls and clone size are as listed in that table; D and trimming were resolved from the DNA. The sample profile shows tens of thousands of clones; around 73% of them were found once. Approximately 5.5% of the sample goes to the ten largest clones.

This TCR came from a man aged 50 to 60 in good health and CMV-seronegative. Sequencing was done on a sample of PBMCs. The sequence links TRBV14 to TRBJ2-5; the D gene is not confidently resolved. The CDR3 here reads CASSQGLVFAQETQYF. DNA sequence: TGTGCCAGCAGCCAAGGACTGGTGTTTGCCCAAGAGACCCAGTACTTC.